This TCR beta chain was sequenced in a study of regulatory T cells in long-lasting Graves disease. General study results and limits: Among persistent patients, a larger number of public clonotypes were shared (roughly 2,700) than among newly diagnosed patients (under 1,000). Persistent disease showed a preference for TRBV28, TRBJ1-2 and TRBJ2-5.

V was clipped by 4 bases and J by 9 bases; unmatched bases: 8. Germline V CDR1 and CDR2: SGHRS, YFSETQ. This CDR3 is built from 13 residues. As for this clonotype: The antigen is undetermined.

Time point defined: persistent/refractory GD, antithyroid drugs over 5 years with positive TRAb. There was RNA extracted from PBMCs, and the TCR library was made from it. Construction of the TCR beta libraries employed iRepertoire HTBI primers in conjunction with Arm-PCR of CDR3 regions. In TCRdb, the multiplex PCR reads were re-called with MiXCR into one record per CDR3 protein. This repertoire shows approximately 400,000 distinct CDR3 sequences, around 21% found once; its top ten account for roughly 20%. J is TRBJ2-7 and V is TRBV5-1, with TRBD1 identical over 9 bases. The sequencing here drew on peripheral blood mononuclear cells (PBMCs), taken when the disease was refractory, from a patient treated with antithyroid drugs. The TCR sequence derives from a female donor with Graves disease. The CDR3, as DNA: TGCGCCAGCAGCGGGGGACAGGGCCCTTGGCAGTACTTC. Translating it yields CASSGGQGPWQYF.